A selection of T cell receptor beta chains follows, all from one sample in a study of blood T cell repertoires in COVID-19. Profiling relied on immunoSEQ multiplex PCR, and the TCRdb table lists in-frame clones only, not all of them. This table has 65,000 to 70,000 clones, about 86% appearing once. Sequences were obtained from peripheral blood. These TCRs come from an older woman with acute or convalescent COVID-19. CDR3s leave out the opening cysteine and the closing phenylalanine or tryptophan. The order of the fields is V gene, J gene, CDR3 protein.

>TRBV19|TRBJ1-5
ATRMTGGQPQH
>TRBV29-1|TRBJ1-1
SARQSNTEAF
>TRBV12-5|TRBJ1-2
ASGSPGHTGGPSYGYT
>TRBV6-5|TRBJ2-7
ASSRTGYEQY
>TRBV10-1|TRBJ2-3
ASSTDRGRADTQY
>TRBV19|TRBJ1-3
ASSMTGVVGNTIY
>TRBV2|TRBJ1-3
ASRQTGNTIY
>TRBV4-1|TRBJ1-1
ASSPAPETGQFANTEAF
>TRBV5-1|TRBJ1-2
ASCVRDRVDGYT
>TRBV2|TRBJ1-4
ASSRGQGREKLF
>TRBV7-6|TRBJ2-1
ASSLDRGAWGNEQF
>TRBV4-2|TRBJ2-1
ASSSTGTINEQF
>TRBV10-2|TRBJ2-5
ASSESQGLETQY
>TRBV4-2|TRBJ2-1
ASSQRTESYNEQF
>TRBV6-1|TRBJ1-3
ASSEPSGTGFGNTIY
>TRBV24-1|TRBJ2-2
ATSTGANTGELF
>TRBV10-3|TRBJ2-5
AISEPLGAGVGTQY
>TRBV7-2|TRBJ2-6
ASSFLGGARGANVLT
>TRBV9|TRBJ1-4
ASSVAGQTNEKLF
>TRBV7-9|TRBJ2-2
ASSPGTGNTGELF
>TRBV5-1|TRBJ2-7
ASSLVGGGSYEQY
>TRBV7-3|TRBJ1-5
ASSFPSPGSNQPQH
>TRBV7-3|TRBJ2-3
ASSQRGGGTDTQY
>TRBV5-4|TRBJ1-2
ASSLGYNNYGYT
>TRBV6-2/TRBV6-3|TRBJ1-2
ASSYQRTGSLNYGYT
>TRBV3-1/TRBV3-2|TRBJ1-6
ASSSVGRGSYNSPLH
>TRBV2|TRBJ1-1
ASSYRDRGNTEAF
>TRBV6-5|TRBJ1-2
ASSRGGDGYT
>TRBV6-1|TRBJ2-3
ASSERGDPDTQY
>TRBV6-5|TRBJ1-4
ASNIRRGEKLF
>TRBV5-5|TRBJ1-2
ASSLVVLGQGALGGYT
>TRBV5-1|TRBJ1-2
ASSLEQALYGYT
>TRBV2|TRBJ2-7
ASGESSYEQY
>TRBV19|TRBJ1-2
ASILTGSYGYT
>TRBV6-5|TRBJ1-4
ASSKDRSNEKLF
>TRBV2|TRBJ2-3
ASGEDSLAQY
>TRBV25-1|TRBJ2-3
ASSGEQGSVGGTDTQY
>TRBV5-1|TRBJ2-3
ASSLGLAEDTQY
>TRBV6-5|TRBJ1-1
ASSYVGGTEAF
>TRBV2|TRBJ1-2
ASSNQGANYGYT
>TRBV6-5|TRBJ1-5
ASRGTANNQPQH
>TRBV15|TRBJ1-2
ATSSARQGLYGYT
>TRBV3-1/TRBV3-2|TRBJ1-1
ASSQGAGTEAF
>TRBV6-2/TRBV6-3|TRBJ1-2
ASSYSMGGGPG
>TRBV3-1/TRBV3-2|TRBJ2-1
ASSQGGGRYNEQF
>TRBV7-9|TRBJ2-7
ASSLGRQAVFYEQY
>TRBV12-3/TRBV12-4|TRBJ1-3
ASSTDPNTIY
>TRBV6-2/TRBV6-3|TRBJ1-5
ASSYFRGQGAGQPQH